Listed here is a single T cell receptor beta chain. Here immunoSEQ multiplex PCR was the method, and the copy in TCRdb shows in-frame clones only, minus some. The sample has more than 1,200 clones, around 35% seen once. This entry comes from a study of T cells in localized non-small cell lung cancer. The input for sequencing was normal lung tissue next to the tumor, taken before any cancer treatment. The clonotype originates from a woman aged 35-75 years with stage I squamous cell lung carcinoma.

Here the CDR3 reads CSVARTNEKLFF. The CDR3 nucleotides read TGCAGCGTTGCCAGGACAAATGAAAAACTGTTTTTT. The chain couples TRBV29-1 to TRBJ1-4; D might be TRBD1 (5 bases). CDR3 size: 12 residues. V was trimmed by 4 bases and J by 5 bases, leaving 8 bases between them. Germline CDR1 reads SQVTM; CDR2 reads ANQGSEA.